These 18 T cell receptor beta chains share one sample of origin, sequenced in a study of shared clonotypes between healthy human individuals. TCRdb's table, derived via immunoSEQ multiplex PCR, lists solely in-frame clones and lacks some. There are approximately 99,000 clones in the sample; 68% occur only once, and roughly a quarter lies in the top ten. Sequenced sample: memory CD8+ T cells sorted from blood. Subset indicated: CD45RO+ cells pooled with CCR7-negative TemRA cells. The receptors derive from a woman aged 25 to 39 in good health.

In its sample, this clone was seen once. V gene TRBV28 combines with J gene TRBJ2-1; 11 bases fit TRBD2. Per germline, CDR1 MDHEN and CDR2 SYDVKM. The ends lost 1 base at V and 8 bases at J; junction bases unmatched: 10. The CDR3 spans 17 residues. The CDR3 bases are TGTGCCAGCAGTTTATCGCAACTAGCGGGAGCCAGTCATGAGCAGTTCTTC. Translated, it gives CASSLSQLAGASHEQFF.

This clone came up a few times. The rearrangement links TRBV30 to TRBJ2-1, with 7 bases aligning to TRBD2. V dropped 5 bases and J dropped 7; count of bases not matched to a gene: 14. CDR1 and CDR2 from the germline V gene are GTSNPN and SVGIG (reference sequence). The CDR3 consists of 15 residues. The CDR3 DNA sequence: TGTGCCTGGGAGCCGAAGGAGGTCGGGGGGAATGAGCAGTTCTTC. As protein: CAWEPKEVGGNEQFF.

The chain employs TRBV7-8 and TRBJ2-7; D gene uncertain. V was cut by 1 base and J by 1 base, with 8 bases left in between. There are 14 residues in the CDR3. CDR1 is SGHVS, CDR2 FQNEAQ, per germline. The CDR3 reads CASSLGTESYEQYF. The CDR3 nucleotides are TGTGCCAGCAGCTTAGGAACAGAATCCTACGAGCAGTACTTC.

The CDR3 is CASNPSLFQANYGYTF. Here the CDR3 DNA reads TGTGCCAGTAACCCTTCCCTCTTTCAAGCTAACTATGGCTACACCTTC. The chain recombines TRBV19 with TRBJ1-2; D unresolved. Trimming left V 7 bases short and J 0 bases short, with 18 bases between. Germline CDR1 LNHDA, CDR2 SQIVND (reference sequence). CDR3 length equals 16 residues. Complete variable domain (other parts from reference TRBV19 and TRBJ1-2): DGGITQSPKYLFRKEGQNVTLSCEQNLNHDAMYWYRQDPGQGLRLIYYSQIVNDFQKGDIAEGYSVSREKKESFPLTVTSAQKNPTAFYLCASNPSLFQANYGYTFGSGTRLTVV.

In its sample, this clone was seen a few times. V and J are TRBV25-1 and TRBJ2-5; 7 bases fit TRBD2. CDR1 and CDR2 from the germline V gene are MGHDK and SYGVNS. This CDR3 contains 14 residues. V trimming: 6 bases; J trimming: 10 bases; junction bases outside the gene matches: 14. The CDR3: CASRGAGAAGDQYF. In DNA, the CDR3 is TGTGCCAGCAGGGGCGCGGGAGCTGCTGGTGACCAGTACTTC.

V and J are TRBV2 and TRBJ2-7; 8 bases are shared with TRBD1. V gave up 6 bases and J gave up 0 bases; unmatched junction bases: 7. The CDR3 covers 15 residues. The germline V gene encodes CDR1 SNHLY and CDR2 FYNNEI. The CDR3 protein is CASREGQASSYEQYF. CDR3 nucleotides: TGTGCCAGCAGGGAGGGACAGGCGAGCTCCTACGAGCAGTACTTC.

CDR3 amino acids: CASSDPRQNTEAFF. For the CDR3, the DNA is TGTGCCAGCAGTGACCCTCGCCAGAACACTGAAGCTTTCTTT. J is TRBJ1-1 and V is TRBV25-1, with D unresolved. This CDR3 has 14 residues. V lost 3 bases and J 1 base, leaving 9 bases between the germline ends. From germline, CDR1 is MGHDK and CDR2 SYGVNS. Together with reference TRBV25-1 and TRBJ1-1, the CDR3 gives the full variable domain: EADIYQTPRYLVIGTGKKITLECSQTMGHDKMYWYQQDPGMELHLIHYSYGVNSTEKGDLSSESTVSRIRTEHFPLTLESARPSHTSQYLCASSDPRQNTEAFFGQGTRLTVV.

The chain links TRBV30 to TRBJ2-1; 10 bases agree with TRBD2. Germline V lookup: CDR1 GTSNPN, CDR2 SVGIG (reference sequence). CDR3 length equals 12 residues. The junction had 2 bases not matched to a gene; V was cut back by 3 bases and J by 9 bases. The CDR3 DNA follows: TGTGCCTGGAGAGGGACTAGCGCTGAGCAGTTCTTC. It translates to CAWRGTSAEQFF. Full variable domain (remainder filled in from reference TRBV30 and TRBJ2-1): SQTIHQWPATLVQPVGSPLSLECTVEGTSNPNLYWYRQAAGRGLQLLFYSVGIGQISSEVPQNLSASRPQDRQFILSSKKLLLSDSGFYLCAWRGTSAEQFFGPGTRLTVL.

The V and J genes are TRBV5-8 and TRBJ2-6; D not certain. CDR3 length equals 18 residues. The V end lost 0 bases, the J end lost 1 base, and 14 bases lay between the germline ends. Germline V gene data show CDR1 as SGHTS and CDR2 as YDEGEE. The CDR3 loop is CASSLVVTRPSGANVLTF. In nucleotides, the CDR3 is TGTGCCAGCAGCTTGGTGGTCACACGACCTTCTGGGGCCAACGTCCTGACTTTC.

This chain uses TRBV5-4 with TRBJ1-2; 8 bases agree with TRBD1. The V segment lost 0 bases and the J segment 4 bases; nucleotides outside the gene matches: 5. The CDR3 sequence is 15 residues long. The V gene's germline CDR1 is SGHNT and CDR2 YYREEE (reference sequence). CDR3 loop: CASSLGDRPRYGYTF. The CDR3 DNA follows: TGTGCCAGCAGCTTGGGGGACAGGCCCCGCTATGGCTACACCTTC.

The chain recombines TRBV11-2 with TRBJ1-2; no definite D call. Germline CDR1 and CDR2: SGHAT and FQNNGV. This CDR3 is 15 amino acids long. Trimming stripped 5 bases from V and 3 bases from J, with 16 bases between. CDR3 in amino acids: CASSPDPDSYYGYTF. The DNA for the CDR3 is TGTGCCAGCAGCCCCGACCCCGATTCCTACTATGGCTACACCTTC.

The table lists this clone with many counts. The chain has TRBV9 and TRBJ2-1; TRBD2 matches at 8 bases. Germline lookup yields CDR1 SGDLS and CDR2 YYNGEE. The CDR3 has 15 residues. Germline trimming cut 7 bases from V and 4 bases from J; bases unmatched to any gene: 10. CDR3 bases: TGTGCCAGCTCCCCCATGAGACTAGCGTACAATGAGCAGTTCTTC. Amino acids: CASSPMRLAYNEQFF.

Only a few counts were recorded for this clone. The chain is built from TRBV6-6 and TRBJ2-2, with D perhaps being TRBD1 or TRBD2 (5 bases each). CDR1 is MNHNY and CDR2 is SVGAGI in the germline V gene (reference sequence). The V end was cut by 10 bases, the J end by 6 bases, with 9 bases between. The CDR3 is 11 residues long. CDR3 in amino acids: CAIWGSGELFF. DNA for the CDR3: TGTGCCATTTGGGGGTCCGGGGAGCTGTTTTTT.

CDR3 bases: TGCGCCAGCAGCACCCCTGAAAGGACTACCTCCTACAATGAGCAGTTCTTC. The encoded protein is CASSTPERTTSYNEQFF. The chain couples TRBV5-1 to TRBJ2-1; TRBD2 is a possible D gene (6 bases). This CDR3 spans 17 amino acids. The germline gives CDR1 SGHRS, CDR2 YFSETQ. Trimming left V 4 bases short and J 0 bases short, with 17 bases between.

The genes are TRBV4-1 and TRBJ1-5; 7 bases are a match to TRBD1. CDR1 is MGHRA, CDR2 YSYEKL, per germline. The junction had 6 bases not matched to a gene; V was cut back by 4 bases and J by 3 bases. The CDR3 is 15 amino acids. The CDR3 is CASSRVTGINQPQHF. DNA for the CDR3: TGCGCCAGCAGCCGGGTGACAGGGATCAATCAGCCCCAGCATTTT.

This chain links TRBV10-3 with TRBJ2-1, with D perhaps assigned TRBD1 or TRBD2 (6 bases each). Germline CDR1 reads ENHRY; CDR2 reads SYGVKD. CDR3 size: 15 residues. V was pared by 6 bases and J by 7 bases, with 19 bases between. This CDR3 is CAISRASKGGNEQFF. In DNA form, the CDR3 reads TGTGCCATCAGCCGAGCCTCGAAGGGGGGTAATGAGCAGTTCTTC.

This clone has just one count. The J gene is TRBJ1-1, the V gene TRBV11-2; D call uncertain. This CDR3 is built from 15 residues. In germline, CDR1 is SGHAT, CDR2 FQNNGV. Trimming took off 0 bases at V and 5 bases at J, with 13 bases between the two ends. The CDR3 here is CASSLELGSRTEAFF. DNA of the CDR3: TGTGCCAGCAGCTTAGAGTTAGGGTCTCGGACTGAAGCTTTCTTT.

This clone was picked up a small number of times. The V call is TRBV5-4, the J call TRBJ2-7; tentative D call: TRBD2 (6 bases). V was cut by 2 bases and J by 2 bases, with 14 bases left in between. CDR3 length: 15 residues. Germline lookup yields CDR1 SGHNT and CDR2 YYREEE (reference sequence). This chain's CDR3 is CASSLEGGGTYEQYF. The CDR3 DNA is TGTGCCAGCAGCTTAGAAGGCGGAGGGACCTACGAGCAGTACTTC.